The source of this T cell receptor beta chain is a study of T cell changes during pregnancy in multiple sclerosis. TCRdb's copy holds only in-frame clones and misses some; the assay was immunoSEQ multiplex PCR. The sample holds 35,000 to 45,000 clones, 85% to 95% seen once. The V and J ends lost 6 bases and 1 base respectively, with 12 bases between them. From germline, CDR1 is MNHEY and CDR2 SVGAGI. CDR3 length: 14 amino acids. This material consisted of CD8+ T cells from peripheral blood mononuclear cells, taken in the third trimester of pregnancy. This sequence originates from a female donor with multiple sclerosis, enrolled in a pregnancy study. The genes are TRBV6-5 and TRBJ2-5; D gene uncertain. The DNA of the CDR3 is TGTGCCAGCAGACCACAGTTCCTCCAAGAGACCCAGTACTTC. This encodes CASRPQFLQETQYF.